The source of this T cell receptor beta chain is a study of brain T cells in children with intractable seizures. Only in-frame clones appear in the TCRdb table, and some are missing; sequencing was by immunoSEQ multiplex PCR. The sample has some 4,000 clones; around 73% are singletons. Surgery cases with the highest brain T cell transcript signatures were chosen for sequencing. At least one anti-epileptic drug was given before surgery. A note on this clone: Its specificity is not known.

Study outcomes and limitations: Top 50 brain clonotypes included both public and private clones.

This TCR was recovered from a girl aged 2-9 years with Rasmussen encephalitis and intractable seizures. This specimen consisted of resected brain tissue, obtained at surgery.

The CDR3 region is CASSFGSLLYNEQFF. In DNA, the CDR3 is TGTGCCAGCAGTTTTGGGTCTCTCCTCTACAATGAGCAGTTCTTC. The chain links TRBV27 to TRBJ2-1; D is undetermined. Trimming cost V 3 bases and J 3 bases, with 12 bases left between them. This CDR3 is 15 amino acids long. In germline, CDR1 is MNHEY, CDR2 SMNVEV (reference sequence).